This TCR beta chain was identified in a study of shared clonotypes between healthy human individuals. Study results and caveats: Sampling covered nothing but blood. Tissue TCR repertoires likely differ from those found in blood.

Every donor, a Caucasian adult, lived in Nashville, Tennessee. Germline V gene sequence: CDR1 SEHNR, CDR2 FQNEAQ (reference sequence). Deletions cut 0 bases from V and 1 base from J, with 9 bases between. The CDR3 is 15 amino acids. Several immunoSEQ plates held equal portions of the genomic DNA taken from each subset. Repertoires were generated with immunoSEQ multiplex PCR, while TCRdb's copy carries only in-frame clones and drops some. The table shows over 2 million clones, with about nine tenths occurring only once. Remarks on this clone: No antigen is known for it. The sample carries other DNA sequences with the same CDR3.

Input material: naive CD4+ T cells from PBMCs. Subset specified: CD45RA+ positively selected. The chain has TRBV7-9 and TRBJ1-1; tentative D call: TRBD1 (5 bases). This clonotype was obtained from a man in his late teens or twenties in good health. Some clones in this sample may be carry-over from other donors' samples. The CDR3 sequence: CASSLARQKNTEAFF. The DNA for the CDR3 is TGTGCCAGCAGCTTAGCGCGACAGAAGAACACTGAAGCTTTCTTT.